The sequence of this TCR beta chain was determined in a study of vaccination and CD4 T cells after COVID-19. The overall study: The stimulating agents, overlapping spike peptides, came from SARS-CoV-2, HCoV-NL63, HCoV-OC43 and HCoV-229E.

This clonotype was counted between two and nine times. Its antigen is as yet unknown. Treatment noted: approximately 11-day PBMC culture with coronavirus spike peptide pools or control peptides (ViraFEST assay). The assay that was used to sequence DNA from cultured CD4+ T cells was the Oncomine TCR Beta short-read assay. MiXCR, applied by TCRdb to the PCR reads, yields one record per CDR3 protein. Of roughly 12,000 distinct CDR3 sequences listed, roughly 34% are singletons. The TCR sequence derives from a human donor who received a COVID-19 vaccine. The sequences come from CD4+ T cells from blood, cultured in vitro, collected before SARS-CoV-2 vaccination.

CDR3 nucleotide sequence: TGTGCCAGCAGCTTCCTCCGCGGGGCGCATGGGGAGCAGTACTTC. Residues: CASSFLRGAHGEQYF. J is TRBJ2-7 and V is TRBV7-9; weak D call: TRBD2 (6 bases). V dropped 3 bases and J dropped 7 bases, with 19 bases sitting between them. The CDR3 spans 15 residues. Germline CDR1 and CDR2: SEHNR and FQNEAQ (reference sequence).